A single TCR beta chain is shown here with its context. Its antigen is still unknown. The data stem from a study of OX40 agonist ivuxolimab in advanced cancers. On the study more broadly: There were three patients with partial responses, one having hepatocellular carcinoma and two cutaneous melanoma.

General study findings and limits: Clones of CD4+ and CD8+ blood T cells grew by week 6 at doses of 0.1 to 3.0 mg/kg.

Systemic immunosuppression or autoimmune disease history was grounds to exclude patients. Blood got drawn at baseline, again on cycle 4 day 1, and then on cycle 7 day 1. This table comes from immunoSEQ multiplex PCR, and its TCRdb copy is limited to in-frame clones, with some not included. The data hold tens of thousands of clones, with approximately 84% observed a single time. CDR1 and CDR2 from the germline V gene are MNHNY and SVGAGI (reference sequence). Trimming removed 0 bases at V and 7 bases at J, with 9 bases between. The CDR3 covers 13 residues. The receptor was isolated from an adult with an advanced solid tumor such as melanoma, head and neck, liver or kidney cancer. The gene calls are TRBV6-6 and TRBJ1-2; D perhaps matches TRBD1 (5 bases). The sample consisted of CD4+ or CD8+ T cells sorted from blood, taken in a trial of the OX40 agonist ivuxolimab. The CDR3 sequence: CASSYSGRSGYTF. Here the CDR3 DNA reads TGTGCCAGCAGTTACTCGGGGCGCTCTGGCTACACCTTC.